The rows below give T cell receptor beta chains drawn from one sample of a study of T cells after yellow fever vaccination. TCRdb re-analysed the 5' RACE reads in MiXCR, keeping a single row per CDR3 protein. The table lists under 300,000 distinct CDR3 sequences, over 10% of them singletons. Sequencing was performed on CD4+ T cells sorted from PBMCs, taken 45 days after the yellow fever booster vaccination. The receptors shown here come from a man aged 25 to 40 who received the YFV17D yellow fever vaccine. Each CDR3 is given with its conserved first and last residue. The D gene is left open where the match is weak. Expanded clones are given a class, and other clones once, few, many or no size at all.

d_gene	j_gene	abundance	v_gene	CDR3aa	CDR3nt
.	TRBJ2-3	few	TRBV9	CASSLGVSPAVSTDTQYF	TGTGCCAGCAGCCTAGGGGTTAGTCCAGCGGTCAGCACAGATACGCAGTATTTT
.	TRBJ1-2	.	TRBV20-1	CSARSGLRNYGYTF	TGCAGTGCTAGATCGGGCCTTCGAAACTATGGCTACACCTTC
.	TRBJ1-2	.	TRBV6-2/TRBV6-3	CASSEGLSGYTF	TGTGCCAGCAGTGAGGGGCTGAGTGGCTACACCTTC
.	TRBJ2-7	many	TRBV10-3	CAIRNGQLDEQYF	TGTGCCATCAGAAATGGACAGCTTGACGAGCAGTACTTC
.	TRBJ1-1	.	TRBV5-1	CASSGGGIQVVNTEAFF	TGCGCCAGCAGCGGGGGTGGTATCCAGGTCGTCAACACTGAAGCTTTCTTT
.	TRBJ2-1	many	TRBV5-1	CASSFNYNEQFF	TGCGCCAGCAGCTTCAACTACAATGAGCAGTTCTTC
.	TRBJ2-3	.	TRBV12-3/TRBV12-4	CASKTSSTDTQYF	TGTGCCAGCAAAACTAGTAGCACAGATACGCAGTATTTT
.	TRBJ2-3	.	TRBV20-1	CSARDFIGGPDTQYF	TGCAGTGCTAGAGATTTTATCGGGGGTCCAGATACGCAGTATTTT
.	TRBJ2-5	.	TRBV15	CATASRGEETQYF	TGTGCCACCGCCTCAAGGGGAGAAGAGACCCAGTACTTC
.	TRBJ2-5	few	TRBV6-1	CASSDPGRQETQYF	TGTGCCAGCAGTGACCCGGGCAGGCAAGAGACCCAGTACTTC
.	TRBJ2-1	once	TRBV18	CASSPQPGLAGNEQFF	TGTGCCAGCTCACCCCAACCGGGGTTGGCGGGCAATGAGCAGTTCTTC
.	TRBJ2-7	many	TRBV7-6	CASSRNSVTYEQYF	TGTGCCAGCAGTCGAAACAGCGTAACCTACGAGCAGTACTTC
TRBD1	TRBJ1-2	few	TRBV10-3	CAITPDRGKNYGYTF	TGTGCCATCACCCCGGACAGGGGTAAAAACTATGGCTACACCTTC
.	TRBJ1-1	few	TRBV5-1	CASSFRDGTEAFF	TGCGCCAGCAGCTTCAGGGATGGGACTGAAGCTTTCTTT
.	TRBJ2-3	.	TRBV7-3	CASSKGPQDTQYF	TGTGCCAGCAGCAAGGGACCACAAGATACGCAGTATTTT
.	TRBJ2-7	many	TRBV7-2	CASSLEVQRGQYF	TGTGCCAGCAGCTTAGAGGTACAGAGGGGTCAGTACTTC
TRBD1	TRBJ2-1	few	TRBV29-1	CSVDQLRDRGFLNEQFF	TGCAGCGTTGATCAACTTAGGGACAGGGGGTTTCTTAATGAGCAGTTCTTC
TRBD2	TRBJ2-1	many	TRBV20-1	CSARATSGDKFF	TGCAGTGCTAGAGCAACTAGCGGAGATAAGTTCTTC
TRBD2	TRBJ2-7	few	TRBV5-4	CASKLAGEGGEQYF	TGTGCCAGCAAACTAGCGGGGGAAGGTGGTGAGCAGTACTTC